One sample yielded the 30 T cell receptor beta chains listed below, sequenced in a study of blood T cell repertoires in COVID-19. Repertoires were generated with immunoSEQ multiplex PCR, while TCRdb's copy carries only in-frame clones and drops some. Of some 140,000 clones in the sample, about four fifths were seen once. The sequenced sample was PBMCs or T cells enriched from blood (not recorded which). The origin of the receptors is a man aged 50 to 60 who had recovered from COVID-19.

In DNA form, the CDR3 reads TGTGCCAGCGGTGACACTTATAATGAAAAACTGTTTTTT. It yields the protein CASGDTYNEKLFF. The chain has TRBV28 and TRBJ1-4; D unclear. The germline V gene has CDR1 MDHEN and CDR2 SYDVKM. The CDR3 is 13 residues long. Trimming took off 8 bases at V and 4 bases at J, with 11 bases between the two ends.

The V call is TRBV5-1, the J call TRBJ2-3, with 8 bases lining up with TRBD1. From germline, CDR1 is SGHRS and CDR2 YFSETQ. V lost 4 bases to trimming and J lost 2 bases; unmatched junction nucleotides: 9. The CDR3 has 16 amino acids. The CDR3 sequence: CASSSGQGALTDTQYF. The CDR3 coding sequence is TGCGCCAGCAGCAGCGGACAGGGCGCTCTCACAGATACGCAGTATTTT.

V is TRBV10-1 and J is TRBJ2-1; perhaps TRBD2 as D (6 bases). The germline gives CDR1 WNHNN, CDR2 SYGVQD (reference sequence). V gave up 6 bases and J gave up 8 bases, with 17 bases separating them. The length of the CDR3 is 14 residues. CDR3: CASRASEASYEQFF. DNA of the CDR3: TGCGCCAGCAGGGCTAGCGAAGCGTCGTATGAGCAGTTCTTC.

The rearrangement uses TRBV5-1 and TRBJ2-4; D is undetermined. V lost 0 bases to trimming and J lost 8 bases, with 6 bases between them. The CDR3 has 12 amino acids. CDR1 is SGHRS, CDR2 YFSETQ, per germline. Here the CDR3 reads CASSLEEDIQYF. In DNA form, the CDR3 reads TGCGCCAGCAGCTTGGAAGAGGACATTCAGTACTTC.

V usage is TRBV29-1 and J usage is TRBJ1-1, with 7 bases identical to TRBD1. CDR1 is SQVTM and CDR2 is ANQGSEA in the germline V gene. V was pared by 3 bases and J by 10 bases, with 8 bases of the junction left unmatched. The CDR3 extends over 12 amino acids. In DNA, the CDR3 is TGCAGCGTTGATAAGGAGGGGGCGGGAGCTTTCTTT. Translated, it gives CSVDKEGAGAFF.

This clone was found many times. V usage is TRBV7-2 and J usage is TRBJ1-3, with 7 bases lining up with TRBD1. After removal of 5 bases from V and 4 bases from J, the junction contained 8 bases not matched to a gene. Germline V CDR1 and CDR2: SGHTA, FQGNSA. The CDR3 totals 15 residues. CDR3 coding DNA: TGTGCCAGCAGCCTAAATAGACAGGGAGGAAACACCATATATTTT. It translates to CASSLNRQGGNTIYF.

The chain joins TRBV6-5 to TRBJ1-2, with 7 bases identical to TRBD1. Germline trimming cut 2 bases from V and 3 bases from J; bases unmatched to any gene: 0. The CDR3 covers 13 residues. Germline V gene data show CDR1 as MNHEY and CDR2 as SVGAGI. The CDR3 bases are TGTGCCAGCAGTTACGACAGGGACTATGGCTACACCTTC. Encoded protein: CASSYDRDYGYTF.

The chain has TRBV20-1 and TRBJ1-2; D remains ambiguous. The V gene lost 5 bases and the J gene lost 7 bases, with 8 bases spanning the gap. Per the germline V gene, CDR1 is DFQATT and CDR2 is SNEGSKA (reference sequence). This CDR3 is 10 amino acids long. The CDR3 reads CSAPAGGYTF. The CDR3 DNA reads TGCAGTGCTCCCGCCGGTGGCTACACCTTC.

The V and J genes are TRBV27 and TRBJ2-5; tentatively, D is TRBD2 (5 bases). Germline loops: CDR1 MNHEY, CDR2 SMNVEV (reference sequence). The V end was cut by 6 bases, the J end by 4 bases, with 15 bases between. The CDR3 runs 14 residues. Here the CDR3 DNA reads TGTGCCAGCAGCCGACAAACTAGACTAGAGACCCAGTACTTC. As protein: CASSRQTRLETQYF.

V and J are TRBV7-2 and TRBJ1-5, with D tentatively TRBD1 (6 bases). The length of the CDR3 is 16 residues. The ends were cut back, 6 bases at V and 2 bases at J, with 17 bases in the middle. CDR1 and CDR2 from the germline V gene are SGHTA and FQGNSA. In nucleotides, the CDR3 is TGTGCCAGCAGTTACGGGGGGGGCGCGGGCAATCAGCCCCAGCATTTT. It translates to CASSYGGGAGNQPQHF. Variable domain in full (rest from reference TRBV7-2 and TRBJ1-5): GAGVSQSPSNKVTEKGKDVELRCDPISGHTALYWYRQSLGQGLEFLIYFQGNSAPDKSGLPSDRFSAERTGGSVSTLTIQRTQQEDSAVYLCASSYGGGAGNQPQHFGDGTRLSIL.

This rearrangement joins TRBV7-2 to TRBJ2-3; D remains ambiguous. CDR3 length equals 15 residues. Germline CDR1 is SGHTA and CDR2 is FQGNSA. Trimming took off 5 bases at V and 2 bases at J, with 14 bases between the two ends. CDR3 bases: TGTGCCAGCAGCCTGAGTAGCTCTTACACAGATACGCAGTATTTT. Translated: CASSLSSSYTDTQYF.

This clone was observed a few times. The rearrangement uses TRBV4-2 and TRBJ2-7, with 11 nucleotides matching TRBD1. The junction had 3 bases not matched to a gene; V was cut back by 1 base and J by 4 bases. The CDR3 spans 15 residues. The germline V gene has CDR1 LGHNA and CDR2 YNFKEQ. CDR3 nucleotide sequence: TGTGCCAGCAGCCAAGGGACAGGGGGCTTATACGAGCAGTACTTC. Translation: CASSQGTGGLYEQYF.

V and J are TRBV29-1 and TRBJ2-5; D ambiguous. The CDR3 extends over 12 amino acids. V gave up 4 bases and J gave up 4 bases, with 10 bases separating them. CDR1 and CDR2 (germline): SQVTM, ANQGSEA. The chain's CDR3 is CSVGPGPETQYF. CDR3 DNA sequence: TGCAGCGTTGGTCCGGGTCCAGAGACCCAGTACTTC.

V is TRBV29-1 and J is TRBJ2-2; 10 positions agree with TRBD2. CDR1 is SQVTM and CDR2 is ANQGSEA in the germline V gene. This CDR3 has 15 amino acids. Trimming took 6 bases from V and 2 from J; bases not matched to a gene: 6. The CDR3 region has the DNA TGCAGCGTCTTTCCTAGCGGGGGTAACACCGGGGAGCTGTTTTTT. Translated: CSVFPSGGNTGELFF.

The rearrangement uses TRBV7-2 and TRBJ2-5; D is undetermined. Germline V lookup: CDR1 SGHTA, CDR2 FQGNSA. V lost 0 bases to trimming and J lost 4 bases, with 12 bases between them. There are 15 residues in the CDR3. CDR3 coding DNA: TGTGCCAGCAGCTTAGCGCCTAGAATGGGAGAGACCCAGTACTTC. Translated, it gives CASSLAPRMGETQYF.

The chain links TRBV5-1 to TRBJ1-1, with D unresolved. Trimming took off 2 bases at V and 1 base at J, with 15 bases between the two ends. CDR1 and CDR2 from the germline V gene are SGHRS and YFSETQ. This CDR3 has 16 residues. This chain's CDR3 is CASSFGALGRNTEAFF. The CDR3 bases are TGCGCCAGCAGCTTCGGCGCATTGGGGAGGAACACTGAAGCTTTCTTT.

The chain joins TRBV7-2 to TRBJ2-7; D remains ambiguous. Trimming removed 1 base from V and 0 bases from J, with 10 bases in between. The germline V gene encodes CDR1 SGHTA and CDR2 FQGNSA. The CDR3 length is 15 residues. For the CDR3, the DNA is TGTGCCAGCAGCTTAGGAGGCGTTGCCTCCTACGAGCAGTACTTC. Amino acids: CASSLGGVASYEQYF. The variable domain in full, completed from reference TRBV7-2 and TRBJ2-7, reads GAGVSQSPSNKVTEKGKDVELRCDPISGHTALYWYRQSLGQGLEFLIYFQGNSAPDKSGLPSDRFSAERTGGSVSTLTIQRTQQEDSAVYLCASSLGGVASYEQYFGPGTRLTVT.

This clone was counted only a few times. The chain employs TRBV18 and TRBJ1-3; 9 nucleotides agree with TRBD1. Germline V gene sequence: CDR1 KGHSH, CDR2 LQKENI. CDR3 size: 14 residues. The junction had 7 bases not matched to a gene; V was cut back by 5 bases and J by 8 bases. CDR3 sequence (DNA): TGTGCCAGCTCAGGGACAGGGTTACTCGACACCATATATTTT. It encodes CASSGTGLLDTIYF.

This clone was seen many times. The V gene is TRBV29-1, the J gene TRBJ2-7, with D possibly TRBD1 on 5 matching bases. Germline values: CDR1 SQVTM, CDR2 ANQGSEA. V lost 4 bases to trimming and J lost 2 bases, with 12 bases between them. The CDR3 is made up of 13 amino acids. The CDR3 loop is CSVGAGFTYEQYF. In DNA, the CDR3 is TGCAGCGTTGGGGCAGGGTTTACCTACGAGCAGTACTTC.

The count of this clone is one. The V and J genes are TRBV5-4 and TRBJ1-3; D remains unclear. The CDR3 consists of 14 residues. Trimming removed 0 bases from V and 0 bases from J, with 4 bases in between. The germline V gene encodes CDR1 SGHNT and CDR2 YYREEE (reference sequence). CDR3 sequence reads: CASSLDSSGNTIYF. The CDR3 DNA reads as TGTGCCAGCAGCTTGGACAGCTCTGGAAACACCATATATTTT.

This rearrangement joins TRBV10-1 to TRBJ2-7; 7 bases align to TRBD2. The CDR3 is 14 amino acids. Germline CDR1 reads WNHNN; CDR2 reads SYGVQD (reference sequence). The trim removed 3 bases at V and 0 bases at J, leaving 2 bases unmatched. The CDR3 region has the DNA TGCGCCAGCAGTGATCGGGGGGTCTCCTACGAGCAGTACTTC. Protein product: CASSDRGVSYEQYF.

This clone was recorded only once. The chain combines TRBV19 with TRBJ2-3, with D perhaps TRBD2 (5 bases). Trimming shortened V by 1 base and J by 4 bases, and 15 bases separated the two germline ends. The germline gives CDR1 LNHDA, CDR2 SQIVND (reference sequence). The CDR3 totals 16 residues. The CDR3 reads CASSIVRGARADTQYF. CDR3 DNA sequence: TGTGCCAGTAGTATAGTCCGGGGAGCCCGTGCAGATACGCAGTATTTT. Full variable domain (missing parts from reference TRBV19 and TRBJ2-3): DGGITQSPKYLFRKEGQNVTLSCEQNLNHDAMYWYRQDPGQGLRLIYYSQIVNDFQKGDIAEGYSVSREKKESFPLTVTSAQKNPTAFYLCASSIVRGARADTQYFGPGTRLTVL.

This rearrangement joins TRBV6-2 or TRBV6-3 to TRBJ1-3, with a possible D match to TRBD1 (5 bases). CDR3 length: 16 amino acids. Trimming stripped 0 bases from V and 0 bases from J, with 9 bases between. CDR1 is MNHEY and CDR2 is SVGEGT in the germline V gene. The CDR3 is CASSYSGLSSGNTIYF. CDR3 DNA sequence: TGTGCCAGCAGTTACTCGGGACTCAGCTCTGGAAACACCATATATTTT.

The chain has TRBV12-3 or TRBV12-4 and TRBJ1-2; a possible D gene is TRBD1 (6 bases). The germline V and J ends were trimmed by 6 bases and 8 bases, with 13 bases remaining between them. CDR3 size: 12 residues. CDR3 region: CASSYRDGGYTF. The CDR3 bases are TGTGCCAGCAGCTACAGGGATGGAGGCTACACCTTC.

The chain is built from TRBV7-9 and TRBJ2-6; 8 bases map to TRBD1. Germline CDR1 and CDR2: SEHNR and FQNEAQ (reference sequence). The CDR3 covers 16 residues. Losses at the gene ends were 5 bases for V and 4 bases for J; bases not matched to a gene: 7. CDR3 coding DNA: TGTGCCAGCAGCAGGACAGGGTCGCGAGGGGCCAACGTCCTGACTTTC. Its protein is CASSRTGSRGANVLTF.

The chain joins TRBV2 to TRBJ2-1, with 15 bases that match TRBD2. Looked up from germline, CDR1 is SNHLY and CDR2 is FYNNEI. Trimming at V came to 6 bases and at J to 0 bases, leaving 3 bases not matched to a gene. The CDR3 consists of 17 residues. The CDR3 bases are TGTGCCAGCAGGGGACTAGCGGGGGGACGCTCCTACAATGAGCAGTTCTTC. It yields the protein CASRGLAGGRSYNEQFF.

J is TRBJ2-2 and V is TRBV7-9, with D possibly TRBD2 on 8 matching bases. The CDR3 runs to 16 residues. Germline V gene lookup returns CDR1 SEHNR and CDR2 FQNEAQ (reference sequence). V was pared by 6 bases and J by 0 bases, with 14 bases between. The CDR3 sequence: CASSPGRGPNTGELFF. The CDR3 nucleotides are TGTGCCAGCAGTCCCGGGAGGGGGCCGAACACCGGGGAGCTGTTTTTT.

The rearrangement joins TRBV7-9 to TRBJ1-5; TRBD1 agrees at 8 bases. J gave up 7 bases and V 6 bases, and 2 bases lay outside the gene matches. The CDR3 is made up of 12 amino acids. Germline CDR1 and CDR2: SEHNR and FQNEAQ (reference sequence). The DNA of the CDR3 is TGTGCCAGCAGGGGACAGGAGCAGCCCCAGCATTTT. Its protein is CASRGQEQPQHF.

This clone was detected once. V usage is TRBV28 and J usage is TRBJ1-2, with 7 nucleotides matching TRBD1. Per the germline V gene, CDR1 is MDHEN and CDR2 is SYDVKM. The CDR3 length is 14 residues. V lost 2 bases to trimming and J lost 7 bases; unmatched junction nucleotides: 7. The CDR3 coding sequence is TGTGCCAGCAGTTTAGGTACAGGGGATTCTGGCTACACCTTC. This translates into CASSLGTGDSGYTF.

The V and J genes are TRBV5-4 and TRBJ2-3; TRBD2 matches at 8 bases. The CDR3 has 19 amino acids. Germline trimming cut 4 bases from V and 9 bases from J; bases unmatched to any gene: 25. Germline V gene lookup returns CDR1 SGHNT and CDR2 YYREEE (reference sequence). The CDR3, as DNA: TGTGCCAGCAGCCCGCGTGGGGAGATTCCGGGACTAGGAACAGGGACGCAGTATTTT. This encodes CASSPRGEIPGLGTGTQYF.